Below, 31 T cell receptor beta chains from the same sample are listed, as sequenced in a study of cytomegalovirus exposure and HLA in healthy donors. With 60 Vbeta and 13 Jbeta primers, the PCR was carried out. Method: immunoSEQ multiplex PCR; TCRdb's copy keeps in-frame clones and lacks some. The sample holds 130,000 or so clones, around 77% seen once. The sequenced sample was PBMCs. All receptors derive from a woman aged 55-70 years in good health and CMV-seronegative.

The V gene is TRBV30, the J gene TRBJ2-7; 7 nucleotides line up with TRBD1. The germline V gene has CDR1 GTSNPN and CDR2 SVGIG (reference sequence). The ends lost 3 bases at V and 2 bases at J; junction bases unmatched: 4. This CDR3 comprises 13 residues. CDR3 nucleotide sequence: TGTGCCTGGAGGGGGGACAGACCCTACGAGCAGTACTTC. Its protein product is CAWRGDRPYEQYF.

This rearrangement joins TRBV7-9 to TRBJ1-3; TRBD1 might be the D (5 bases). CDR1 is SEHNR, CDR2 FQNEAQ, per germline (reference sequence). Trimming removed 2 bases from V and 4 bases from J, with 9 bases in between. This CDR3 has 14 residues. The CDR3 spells CASSLSGSGNTIYF. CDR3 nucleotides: TGTGCCAGCAGCTTATCAGGGTCCGGAAACACCATATATTTT.

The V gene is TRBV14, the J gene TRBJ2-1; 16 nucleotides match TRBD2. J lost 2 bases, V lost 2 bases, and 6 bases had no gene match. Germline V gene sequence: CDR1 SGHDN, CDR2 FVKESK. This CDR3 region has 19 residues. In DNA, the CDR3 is TGTGCCAGCAGCCAACGTAGGGGACTAGCGGGAGGGACCTACAATGAGCAGTTCTTC. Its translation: CASSQRRGLAGGTYNEQFF.

The CDR3 is CASSLQTLAGGRNTGELFF. Written as DNA, the CDR3 is TGTGCCAGCAGCCTACAGACGTTAGCGGGAGGGAGGAACACCGGGGAGCTGTTTTTT. This chain uses TRBV2 with TRBJ2-2, with 11 bases matching TRBD2. The ends lost 6 bases at V and 1 base at J; junction bases unmatched: 13. The CDR3 loop spans 19 amino acids. In germline, CDR1 is SNHLY, CDR2 FYNNEI. Variable domain in full (rest from reference TRBV2 and TRBJ2-2): EPEVTQTPSHQVTQMGQEVILRCVPISNHLYFYWYRQILGQKVEFLVSFYNNEISEKSEIFDDQFSVERPDGSNFTLKIRSTKLEDSAMYFCASSLQTLAGGRNTGELFFGEGSRLTVL.

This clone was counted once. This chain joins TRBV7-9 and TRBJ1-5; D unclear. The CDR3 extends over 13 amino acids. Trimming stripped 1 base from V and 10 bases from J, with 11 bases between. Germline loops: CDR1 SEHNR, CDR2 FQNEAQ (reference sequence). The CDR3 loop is CASSLERSHPQHF. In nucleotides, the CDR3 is TGTGCCAGCAGCTTAGAACGGAGTCATCCCCAGCATTTT.

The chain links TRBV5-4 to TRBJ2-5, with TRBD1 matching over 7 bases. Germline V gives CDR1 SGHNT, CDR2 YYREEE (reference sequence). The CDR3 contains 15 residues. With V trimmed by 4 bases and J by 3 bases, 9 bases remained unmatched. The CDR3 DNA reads TGTGCCAGCAGCCCCATCGGACAGGCCAAAGAGACCCAGTACTTC. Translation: CASSPIGQAKETQYF. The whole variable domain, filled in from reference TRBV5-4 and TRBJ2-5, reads ETGVTQSPTHLIKTRGQQVTLRCSSQSGHNTVSWYQQALGQGPQFIFQYYREEENGRGNFPPRFSGLQFPNYSSELNVNALELDDSALYLCASSPIGQAKETQYFGPGTRLLVL.

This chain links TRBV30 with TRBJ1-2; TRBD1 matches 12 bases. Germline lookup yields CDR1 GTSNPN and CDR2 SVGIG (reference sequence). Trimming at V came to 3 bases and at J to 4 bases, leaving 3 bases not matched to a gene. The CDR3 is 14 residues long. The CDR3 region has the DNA TGTGCCTGGAGGCGGGACAGGGGGCTCTATGGCTACACCTTC. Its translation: CAWRRDRGLYGYTF.

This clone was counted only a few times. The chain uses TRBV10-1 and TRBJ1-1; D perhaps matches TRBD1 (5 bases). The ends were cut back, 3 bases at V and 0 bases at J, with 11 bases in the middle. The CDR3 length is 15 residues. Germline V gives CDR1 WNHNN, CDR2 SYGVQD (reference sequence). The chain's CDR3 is CASSEGAGMNTEAFF. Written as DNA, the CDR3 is TGCGCCAGCAGTGAAGGGGCAGGAATGAACACTGAAGCTTTCTTT.

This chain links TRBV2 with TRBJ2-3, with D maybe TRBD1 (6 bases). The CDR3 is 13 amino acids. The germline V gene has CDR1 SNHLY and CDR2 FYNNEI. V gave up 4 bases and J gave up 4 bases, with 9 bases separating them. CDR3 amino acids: CASSGRGADTQYF. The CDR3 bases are TGTGCCAGCAGTGGCAGGGGCGCAGATACGCAGTATTTT.

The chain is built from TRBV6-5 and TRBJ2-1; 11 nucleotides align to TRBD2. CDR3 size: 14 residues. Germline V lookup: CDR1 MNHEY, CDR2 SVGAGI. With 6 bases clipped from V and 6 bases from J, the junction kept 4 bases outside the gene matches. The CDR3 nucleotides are TGTGCCAGCAGCCGTGGACTAGCGGGCAATGAGCAGTTCTTC. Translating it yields CASSRGLAGNEQFF.

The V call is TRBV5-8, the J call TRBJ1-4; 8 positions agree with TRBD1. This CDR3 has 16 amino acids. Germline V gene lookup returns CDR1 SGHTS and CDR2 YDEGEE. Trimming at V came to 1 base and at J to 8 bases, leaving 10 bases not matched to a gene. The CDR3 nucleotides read TGTGCCAGCAGCTTGTATTTCGCAGGGGGCGCCGAAAAACTGTTTTTT. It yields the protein CASSLYFAGGAEKLFF.

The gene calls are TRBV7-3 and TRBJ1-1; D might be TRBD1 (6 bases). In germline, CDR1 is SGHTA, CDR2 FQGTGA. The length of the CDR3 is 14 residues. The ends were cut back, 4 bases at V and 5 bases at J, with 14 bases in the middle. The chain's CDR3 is CASSSRGGRTEAFF. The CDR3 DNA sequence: TGTGCCAGCAGCTCCCGCGGGGGGCGGACTGAAGCTTTCTTT.

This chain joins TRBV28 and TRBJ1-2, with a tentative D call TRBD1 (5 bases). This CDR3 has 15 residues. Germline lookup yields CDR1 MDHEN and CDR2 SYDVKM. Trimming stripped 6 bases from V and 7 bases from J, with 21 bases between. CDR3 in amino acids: CASRNGGGDYGGYTF. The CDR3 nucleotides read TGTGCCAGCAGGAATGGCGGGGGGGATTACGGTGGCTACACCTTC.

In DNA, the CDR3 is TGTGCCAGCAGCCAAGAGGGACAGGGTCACAATGAGCAGTTCTTC. Encoded protein: CASSQEGQGHNEQFF. V usage is TRBV4-2 and J usage is TRBJ2-1, with 9 bases matching TRBD1. The CDR3 runs 15 residues. The germline gives CDR1 LGHNA, CDR2 YNFKEQ. V was clipped by 0 bases and J by 5 bases; unmatched bases: 2.

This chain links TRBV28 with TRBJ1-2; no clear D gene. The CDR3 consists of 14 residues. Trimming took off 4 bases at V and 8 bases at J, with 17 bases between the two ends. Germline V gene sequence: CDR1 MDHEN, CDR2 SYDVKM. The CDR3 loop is CASSYRSSWEGYTF. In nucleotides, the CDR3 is TGTGCCAGCAGTTATAGGTCATCGTGGGAGGGCTACACCTTC.

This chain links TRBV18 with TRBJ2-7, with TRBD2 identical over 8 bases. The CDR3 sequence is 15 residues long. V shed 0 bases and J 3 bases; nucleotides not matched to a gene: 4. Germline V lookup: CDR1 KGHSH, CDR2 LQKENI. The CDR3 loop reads CASSPPRAGVYEQYF. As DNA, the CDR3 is TGTGCCAGCTCACCACCGAGAGCGGGGGTCTACGAGCAGTACTTC.

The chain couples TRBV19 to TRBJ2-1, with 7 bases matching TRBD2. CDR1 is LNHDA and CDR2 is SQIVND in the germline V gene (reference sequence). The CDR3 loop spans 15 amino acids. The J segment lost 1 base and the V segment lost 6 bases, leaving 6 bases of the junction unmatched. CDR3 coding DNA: TGTGCCAGTAGCCACGGGACTATTTCCTACAATGAGCAGTTCTTC. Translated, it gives CASSHGTISYNEQFF. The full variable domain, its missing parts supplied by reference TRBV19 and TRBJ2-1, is DGGITQSPKYLFRKEGQNVTLSCEQNLNHDAMYWYRQDPGQGLRLIYYSQIVNDFQKGDIAEGYSVSREKKESFPLTVTSAQKNPTAFYLCASSHGTISYNEQFFGPGTRLTVL.

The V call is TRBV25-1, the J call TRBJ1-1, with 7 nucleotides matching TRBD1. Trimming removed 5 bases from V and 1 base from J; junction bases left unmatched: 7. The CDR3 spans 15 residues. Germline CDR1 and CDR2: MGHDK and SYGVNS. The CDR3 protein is CASSPPTGSNTEAFF. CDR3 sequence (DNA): TGTGCCAGCAGTCCCCCGACAGGGTCGAACACTGAAGCTTTCTTT. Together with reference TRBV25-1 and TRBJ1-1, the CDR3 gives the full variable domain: EADIYQTPRYLVIGTGKKITLECSQTMGHDKMYWYQQDPGMELHLIHYSYGVNSTEKGDLSSESTVSRIRTEHFPLTLESARPSHTSQYLCASSPPTGSNTEAFFGQGTRLTVV.

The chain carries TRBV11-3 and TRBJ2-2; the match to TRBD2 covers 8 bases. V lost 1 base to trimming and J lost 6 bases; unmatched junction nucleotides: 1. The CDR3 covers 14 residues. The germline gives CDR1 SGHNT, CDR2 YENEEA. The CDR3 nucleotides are TGTGCCAGCAGCTTAGCGGGAGGGGCCGGGGAGCTGTTTTTT. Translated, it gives CASSLAGGAGELFF.

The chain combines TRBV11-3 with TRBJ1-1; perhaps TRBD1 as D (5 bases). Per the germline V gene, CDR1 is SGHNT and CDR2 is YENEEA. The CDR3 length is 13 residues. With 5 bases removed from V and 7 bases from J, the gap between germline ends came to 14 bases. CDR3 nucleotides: TGTGCCAGCAGCCCCACGGGGAGGGGTGAAGCTTTCTTT. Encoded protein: CASSPTGRGEAFF.

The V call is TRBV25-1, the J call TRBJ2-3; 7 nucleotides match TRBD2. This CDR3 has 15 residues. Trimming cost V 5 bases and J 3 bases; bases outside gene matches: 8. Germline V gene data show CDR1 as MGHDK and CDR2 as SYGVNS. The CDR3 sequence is CASSPHVGGTDTQYF. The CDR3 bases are TGTGCCAGCAGTCCCCATGTGGGGGGGACAGATACGCAGTATTTT.

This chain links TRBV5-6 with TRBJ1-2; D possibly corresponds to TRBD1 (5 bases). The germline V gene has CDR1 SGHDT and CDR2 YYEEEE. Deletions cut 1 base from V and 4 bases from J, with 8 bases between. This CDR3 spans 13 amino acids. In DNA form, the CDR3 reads TGTGCCAGCAGCTTGCAGGGATCCTATGGCTACACCTTC. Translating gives CASSLQGSYGYTF. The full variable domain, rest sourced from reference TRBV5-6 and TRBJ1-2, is DAGVTQSPTHLIKTRGQQVTLRCSPKSGHDTVSWYQQALGQGPQFIFQYYEEEERQRGNFPDRFSGHQFPNYSSELNVNALLLGDSALYLCASSLQGSYGYTFGSGTRLTVV.

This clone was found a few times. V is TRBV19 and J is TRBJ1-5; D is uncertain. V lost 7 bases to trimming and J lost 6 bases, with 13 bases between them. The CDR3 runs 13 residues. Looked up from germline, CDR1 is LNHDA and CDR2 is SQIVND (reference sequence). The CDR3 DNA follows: TGTGCCAGTAATGACGGGTCTTTTCAGCCCCAGCATTTT. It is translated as CASNDGSFQPQHF.

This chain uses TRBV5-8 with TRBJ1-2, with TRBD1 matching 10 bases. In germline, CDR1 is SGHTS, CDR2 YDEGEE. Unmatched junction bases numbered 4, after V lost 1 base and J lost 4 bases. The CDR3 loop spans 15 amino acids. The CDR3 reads CASSLRTGGSYGYTF. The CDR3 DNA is TGTGCCAGCAGCTTGAGGACAGGGGGTAGCTATGGCTACACCTTC.

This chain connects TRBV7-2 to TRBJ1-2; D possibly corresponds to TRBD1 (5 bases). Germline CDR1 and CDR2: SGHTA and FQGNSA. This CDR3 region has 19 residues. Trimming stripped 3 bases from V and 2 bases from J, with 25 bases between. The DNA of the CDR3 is TGTGCCAGCAGCTTCGGGGGAACCGAGGGCAGGATTGGGAACTATGGCTACACCTTC. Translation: CASSFGGTEGRIGNYGYTF.

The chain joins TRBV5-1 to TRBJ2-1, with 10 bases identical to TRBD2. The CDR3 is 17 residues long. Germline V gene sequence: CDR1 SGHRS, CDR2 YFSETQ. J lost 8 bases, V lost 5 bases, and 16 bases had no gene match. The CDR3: CASSAGLAGVPRDEQFF. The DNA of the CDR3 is TGCGCCAGCAGTGCTGGGCTAGCGGGAGTCCCCCGGGATGAGCAGTTCTTC.

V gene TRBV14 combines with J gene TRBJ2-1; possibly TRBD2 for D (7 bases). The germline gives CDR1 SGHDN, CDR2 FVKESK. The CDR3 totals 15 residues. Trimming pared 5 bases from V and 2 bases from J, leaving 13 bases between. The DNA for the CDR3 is TGTGCCAGCAGCTATGGAGGGGGGGCCTACAATGAGCAGTTCTTC. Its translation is CASSYGGGAYNEQFF. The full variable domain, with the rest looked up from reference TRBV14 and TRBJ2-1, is EAGVTQFPSHSVIEKGQTVTLRCDPISGHDNLYWYRRVMGKEIKFLLHFVKESKQDESGMPNNRFLAERTGGTYSTLKVQPAELEDSGVYFCASSYGGGAYNEQFFGPGTRLTVL.

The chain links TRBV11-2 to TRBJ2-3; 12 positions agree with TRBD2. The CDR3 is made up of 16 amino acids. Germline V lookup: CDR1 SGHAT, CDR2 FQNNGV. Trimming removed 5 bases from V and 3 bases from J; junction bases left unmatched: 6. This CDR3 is CASSTGLAGMTDTQYF. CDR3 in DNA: TGTGCCAGCAGCACAGGACTAGCGGGAATGACAGATACGCAGTATTTT. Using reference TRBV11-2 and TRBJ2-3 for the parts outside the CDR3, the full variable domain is EAGVAQSPRYKIIEKRQSVAFWCNPISGHATLYWYQQILGQGPKLLIQFQNNGVVDDSQLPKDRFSAERLKGVDSTLKIQPAKLEDSAVYLCASSTGLAGMTDTQYFGPGTRLTVL.

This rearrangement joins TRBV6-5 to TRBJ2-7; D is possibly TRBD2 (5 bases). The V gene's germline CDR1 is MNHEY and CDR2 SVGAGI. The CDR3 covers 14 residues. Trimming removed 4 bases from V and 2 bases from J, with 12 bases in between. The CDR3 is CASSLKDSPYEQYF. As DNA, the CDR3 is TGTGCCAGCAGTTTGAAGGACTCCCCCTACGAGCAGTACTTC.

CDR3 sequence: CASSLTLSGIQETQYF. The CDR3 nucleotides read TGTGCCAGCAGCTTAACCCTTTCGGGAATCCAAGAGACCCAGTACTTC. V is TRBV7-9 and J is TRBJ2-5; TRBD2 is a possible D gene (5 bases). The CDR3 consists of 16 residues. Germline V gene data show CDR1 as SEHNR and CDR2 as FQNEAQ (reference sequence). V was pared by 2 bases and J by 1 base, with 14 bases between.

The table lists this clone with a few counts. The CDR3 sequence is CASSQNSGSLSYEQYF. The CDR3 bases are TGCGCCAGCAGCCAAAACTCCGGGAGTCTCTCCTACGAGCAGTACTTC. This chain connects TRBV5-1 to TRBJ2-7; the D gene is possibly TRBD2 (6 bases). Germline CDR1 SGHRS, CDR2 YFSETQ. The ends were cut back, 4 bases at V and 0 bases at J, with 17 bases in the middle. The CDR3 extends over 16 amino acids.